Each of the 23 T cell receptor beta chains below was sequenced from the same sample in a study of identical twins. TCRdb fed the 5' RACE reads into MiXCR, producing one record per CDR3 protein. This sample yields around 1.7 million distinct CDR3 sequences, of which around 33% are seen a single time; around 0.3% belongs to the top ten. The sample consisted of cord blood. Every receptor here comes from a newborn girl in good health.

The rearrangement uses TRBV29-1 and TRBJ1-2, with TRBD1 identical over 7 bases. Unmatched junction bases numbered 11, after V lost 6 bases and J lost 4 bases. CDR1 SQVTM and CDR2 ANQGSEA come from the germline V gene. The CDR3 is 14 amino acids. CDR3 loop: CSVTDGDSLYGYTF. CDR3 sequence (DNA): TGCAGCGTGACCGATGGGGACAGCCTCTATGGCTACACCTTC. Together with reference TRBV29-1 and TRBJ1-2, the CDR3 gives the full variable domain: SAVISQKPSRDICQRGTSLTIQCQVDSQVTMMFWYRQQPGQSLTLIATANQGSEATYESGFVIDKFPISRPNLTFSTLTVSNMSPEDSSIYLCSVTDGDSLYGYTFGSGTRLTVV.

The V gene is TRBV20-1, the J gene TRBJ2-1; D gene uncertain. The CDR3 extends over 13 amino acids. Germline V gene lookup returns CDR1 DFQATT and CDR2 SNEGSKA (reference sequence). Trimming stripped 3 bases from V and 7 bases from J, with 13 bases between. CDR3 coding DNA: TGCAGTGCTAGTCCCCGAACTCGTAATGAGCAGTTCTTC. Its translation is CSASPRTRNEQFF.

J is TRBJ1-2 and V is TRBV9, with a weak D call TRBD1 (5 bases). The length of the CDR3 is 13 residues. V was shortened by 4 bases and J by 2 bases, with 9 bases between the two germline ends. Germline-derived CDR1 and CDR2 are SGDLS and YYNGEE. The CDR3 DNA is TGTGCCAGCAGCAAAGGGGTGAACTATGGCTACACCTTC. This codes for CASSKGVNYGYTF.

The V call is TRBV6-1, the J call TRBJ2-7; D is undetermined. Germline assignment: CDR1 MNHNS and CDR2 SASEGT. V dropped 8 bases and J dropped 7 bases, with 9 bases sitting between them. The CDR3 consists of 10 residues. The CDR3 bases are TGTGCCAGCCTTTACAATGAGCAGTACTTC. Translated, it gives CASLYNEQYF.

The rearrangement links TRBV15 to TRBJ2-1, with D perhaps matching TRBD2 (5 bases). Germline V gene lookup returns CDR1 LNHNV and CDR2 YYDKDF (reference sequence). Trimming took off 3 bases at V and 6 bases at J, with 18 bases between the two ends. The CDR3 sequence is 16 residues long. CDR3 loop: CATSRAVPGISNEQFF. For the CDR3, the DNA is TGTGCCACCAGCAGGGCTGTACCGGGGATCTCCAATGAGCAGTTCTTC. Full variable domain (rest looked up from reference TRBV15 and TRBJ2-1): DAMVIQNPRYQVTQFGKPVTLSCSQTLNHNVMYWYQQKSSQAPKLLFHYYDKDFNNEADTPDNFQSRRPNTSFCFLDIRSPGLGDTAMYLCATSRAVPGISNEQFFGPGTRLTVL.

The CDR3 DNA follows: TGTGCCAGCAGCCAAGAGTACAGGGGCCGTTATAATTCACCCCTCCACTTT. Translating it yields CASSQEYRGRYNSPLHF. The chain has TRBV3-1 and TRBJ1-6; 7 bases match TRBD1. There are 17 residues in the CDR3. V dropped 0 bases and J dropped 4; count of bases not matched to a gene: 6. CDR1 is LGHDT and CDR2 is YNNKEL in the germline V gene (reference sequence).

At least ten counts were recorded for this clonotype. This chain links TRBV10-3 with TRBJ1-2; D ambiguous. Germline lookup yields CDR1 ENHRY and CDR2 SYGVKD. The CDR3 is 18 amino acids. Trimming shortened V by 6 bases and J by 4 bases, and 27 bases separated the two germline ends. CDR3 in amino acids: CAISLTLSISASGYGYTF. CDR3 nucleotides: TGTGCCATCAGCCTTACCCTTTCCATTAGCGCGAGCGGCTATGGCTACACCTTC.

The V gene is TRBV24-1, the J gene TRBJ1-1; D unclear. V was pared by 9 bases and J by 1 base, with 17 bases between. CDR3 length: 15 residues. The germline V gene has CDR1 KGHDR and CDR2 SFDVKD. In DNA form, the CDR3 reads TGTGCCACCCTACTAATGACCGGAAGGAACACTGAAGCTTTCTTT. Its protein product is CATLLMTGRNTEAFF.

This clonotype was found a few times. This sequence joins TRBV20-1 and TRBJ2-7, with D maybe TRBD1 (5 bases). Germline lookup yields CDR1 DFQATT and CDR2 SNEGSKA (reference sequence). The CDR3 has 13 amino acids. The V gene lost 1 base and the J gene lost 5 bases, with 12 bases spanning the gap. CDR3 amino acids: CSARGRVPHEQYF. DNA of the CDR3: TGCAGTGCTAGAGGCAGGGTCCCTCACGAGCAGTACTTC.

The rearrangement joins TRBV20-1 to TRBJ2-1; D is uncertain. Germline CDR1 DFQATT, CDR2 SNEGSKA (reference sequence). The CDR3 sequence is 13 residues long. The V gene lost 3 bases and the J gene lost 4 bases, with 10 bases spanning the gap. CDR3 amino acids: CSARSLRYNEQFF. The CDR3, as DNA: TGCAGTGCTAGGTCTTTACGGTACAATGAGCAGTTCTTC.

To note about this clonotype: The conserved closing phenylalanine or tryptophan is absent in this CDR3, likely reflecting a read error. The DNA is left out, because the CDR3 cannot be placed on it with certainty; the CDR3 is given as TCRdb lists it. Here the CDR3 reads CATRDRGKHSVL. The V and J genes are TRBV10-3 and TRBJ2-4; TRBD1, the table's D call, was not compared with the DNA. Germline CDR1 and CDR2: ENHRY and SYGVKD. The CDR3 has 12 amino acids, counting both end residues.

CDR3 DNA: TGCAGTGCTAGTCGGGGGCCCGACAATGAGCAGTACTTC. Its translation is CSASRGPDNEQYF. The chain carries TRBV20-1 and TRBJ2-5, with D possibly being TRBD1 or TRBD2 (6 bases each). The CDR3 extends over 13 amino acids. CDR1 is DFQATT, CDR2 SNEGSKA, per germline (reference sequence). The V and J ends lost 3 bases and 11 bases respectively, with 19 bases between them.

The chain is built from TRBV4-2 and TRBJ1-2; unclear D gene. V gave up 4 bases and J gave up 1 base, with 13 bases separating them. CDR3 length equals 15 residues. The germline gives CDR1 LGHNA, CDR2 YNFKEQ. The CDR3 sequence is CASSPDGQSNYGYTF. The CDR3 DNA reads TGTGCCAGCAGCCCTGATGGGCAGAGTAACTATGGCTACACCTTC.

In this sample, this clonotype turned up a few times. CDR3 loop: CASSWGQGDMNTEAFF. The CDR3, as DNA: TGCGCCAGCAGCTGGGGACAGGGGGATATGAACACTGAAGCTTTCTTT. This chain connects TRBV5-1 to TRBJ1-1; 11 bases align to TRBD1. This CDR3 has 16 residues. The V gene end was trimmed by 3 bases and the J gene end by 0 bases; junction bases not matched to a gene: 4. The germline V gene encodes CDR1 SGHRS and CDR2 YFSETQ.

CDR3 nucleotide sequence: TGTGCCAGCAGTCATTTAGCGGGGGCCCTCACAGATACGCAGTATTTT. Encoded protein: CASSHLAGALTDTQYF. The rearrangement links TRBV6-6 to TRBJ2-3, with 9 bases matching TRBD2. Unmatched junction bases numbered 8, after V lost 5 bases and J lost 2 bases. The CDR3 is 16 residues long. Germline assignment: CDR1 MNHNY and CDR2 SVGAGI (reference sequence).

The chain has TRBV27 and TRBJ1-1, with 7 bases fitting TRBD1. V shed 8 bases and J 6 bases; nucleotides not matched to a gene: 3. The germline V gene encodes CDR1 MNHEY and CDR2 SMNVEV (reference sequence). The CDR3 covers 11 residues. The CDR3 protein is CASYRGAEAFF. Here the CDR3 DNA reads TGTGCCAGCTACAGGGGCGCTGAAGCTTTCTTT.

For this clonotype: One junction end does not reproduce the germline sequence, and a read error may be involved. This chain connects TRBV6-7 to TRBJ1-2, with D perhaps matching TRBD1 (5 bases). TRBV6-7 is labeled an ORF, and its function is uncertain. The CDR3 extends over 15 amino acids. DNA for the CDR3: TGTGCCAGCAGTTACTCGGTGCCAGGGCGCTATGGCCACACCTTC. Translated: CASSYSVPGRYGHTF.

The V and J genes are TRBV21-1 and TRBJ1-1. TRBV21-1 is designated a pseudogene. The CDR3 covers 12 residues. The CDR3 is CASREDGTEAFF. CDR3 coding DNA: TGTGCCAGCAGGGAAGATGGCACTGAAGCTTTCTTT.

This clonotype was observed a few times. V and J are TRBV3-1 and TRBJ2-3; TRBD2 matches 7 bases. V dropped 0 bases and J dropped 2; count of bases not matched to a gene: 14. The CDR3 is made up of 19 amino acids. Germline CDR1 LGHDT, CDR2 YNNKEL (reference sequence). DNA for the CDR3: TGTGCCAGCAGCCAAGAATTTTCCCCCGGGGGGAAGTTCACAGATACGCAGTATTTT. It yields the protein CASSQEFSPGGKFTDTQYF.

Comment on this clonotype: The junction departs from the called germline gene at one end, perhaps through a read error. V gene TRBV12-3 or TRBV12-4 combines with J gene TRBJ2-7; D unresolved. The CDR3 length is 15 residues. CDR3 nucleotides: TGTGTCAGCAGTTTAAGGGCAGGCGGATCCTACGAGCAGTACTTC. Protein sequence: CVSSLRAGGSYEQYF.

The CDR3, as DNA: TGTGCCAGCAGTTTCGGACCGGGGAGAGCTGATACGCAGTATTTT. It specifies CASSFGPGRADTQYF. The chain couples TRBV12-3 or TRBV12-4 to TRBJ2-3, with D tentatively TRBD2 (5 bases). Trimming shortened V by 3 bases and J by 6 bases, and 16 bases separated the two germline ends. The CDR3 length is 15 residues.

CDR3 sequence reads: CASSYSGTGTGELFF. The CDR3, as DNA: TGTGCCAGCAGTTACTCCGGGACTGGCACCGGGGAGCTGTTTTTT. This chain links TRBV6-6 with TRBJ2-2, with a tentative D call TRBD2 (6 bases). Per germline, CDR1 MNHNY and CDR2 SVGAGI (reference sequence). V was trimmed by 0 bases and J by 4 bases, leaving 9 bases between them. The CDR3 is made up of 15 amino acids.

This clonotype was observed a few times. This chain uses TRBV5-1 with TRBJ2-4, with no clear D. TRBJ2-7 matches the DNA end more closely, so the J call is doubtful. The CDR3 is 14 residues long. CDR1 is SGHRS, CDR2 YFSETQ, per germline. In nucleotides, the CDR3 is TGCGCCAGCAGTACAGAAATAACGAACTCCGAGCAGTACTTC. It translates to CASSTEITNSEQYF.